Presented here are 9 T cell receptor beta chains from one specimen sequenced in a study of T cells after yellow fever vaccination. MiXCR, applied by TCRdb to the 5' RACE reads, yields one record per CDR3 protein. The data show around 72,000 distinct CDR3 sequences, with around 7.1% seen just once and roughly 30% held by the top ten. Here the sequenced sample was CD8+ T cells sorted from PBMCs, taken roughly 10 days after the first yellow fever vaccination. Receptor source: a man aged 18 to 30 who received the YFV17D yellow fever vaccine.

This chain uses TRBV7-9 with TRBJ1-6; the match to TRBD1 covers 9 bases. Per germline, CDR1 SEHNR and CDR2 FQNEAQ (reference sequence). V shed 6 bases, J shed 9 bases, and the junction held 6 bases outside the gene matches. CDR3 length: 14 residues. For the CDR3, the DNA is TGTGCCAGCAGTCGGACAGGGGTCGTTTCACCCCTCCACTTT. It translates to CASSRTGVVSPLHF. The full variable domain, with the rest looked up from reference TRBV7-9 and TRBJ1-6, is DTGVSQNPRHKITKRGQNVTFRCDPISEHNRLYWYRQTLGQGPEFLTYFQNEAQLEKSRLLSDRFSAERPKGSFSTLEIQRTEQGDSAMYLCASSRTGVVSPLHFGNGTRLTVT.

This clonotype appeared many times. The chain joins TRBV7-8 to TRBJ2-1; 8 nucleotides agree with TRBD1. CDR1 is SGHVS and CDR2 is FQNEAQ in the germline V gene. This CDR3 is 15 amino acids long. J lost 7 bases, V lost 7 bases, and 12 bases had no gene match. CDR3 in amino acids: CASIQHQGARNEQFF. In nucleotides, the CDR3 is TGTGCCAGCATACAACATCAGGGGGCGAGAAATGAGCAGTTCTTC.

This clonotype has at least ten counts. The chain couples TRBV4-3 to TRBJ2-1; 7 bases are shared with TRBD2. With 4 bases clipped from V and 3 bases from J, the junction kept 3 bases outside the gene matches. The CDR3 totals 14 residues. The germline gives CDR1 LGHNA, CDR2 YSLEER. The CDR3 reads CASSRGGGYNEQFF. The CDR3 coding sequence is TGCGCCAGCAGCCGGGGGGGGGGCTACAATGAGCAGTTCTTC.

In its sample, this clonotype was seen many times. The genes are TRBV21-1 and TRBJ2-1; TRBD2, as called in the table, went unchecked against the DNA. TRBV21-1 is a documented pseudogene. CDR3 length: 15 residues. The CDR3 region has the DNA TGTGCCAGCAGCAAACACCGGGCCTTATACAATGAGCAGTTCTTC. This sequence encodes CASSKHRALYNEQFF.

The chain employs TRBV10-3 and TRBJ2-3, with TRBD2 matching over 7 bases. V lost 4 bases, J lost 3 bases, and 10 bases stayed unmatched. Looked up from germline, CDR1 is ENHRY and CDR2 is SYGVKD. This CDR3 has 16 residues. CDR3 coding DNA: TGTGCCATCAGTGTTGGAGGCGGGGGAAGTACAGATACGCAGTATTTT. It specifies CAISVGGGGSTDTQYF.

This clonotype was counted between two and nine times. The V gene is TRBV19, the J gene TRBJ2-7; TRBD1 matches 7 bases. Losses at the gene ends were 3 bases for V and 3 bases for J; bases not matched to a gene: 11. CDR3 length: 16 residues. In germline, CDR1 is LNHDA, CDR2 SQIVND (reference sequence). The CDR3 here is CASSIRWTGAHYEQYF. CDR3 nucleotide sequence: TGTGCCAGTAGTATTCGGTGGACAGGCGCCCACTACGAGCAGTACTTC.

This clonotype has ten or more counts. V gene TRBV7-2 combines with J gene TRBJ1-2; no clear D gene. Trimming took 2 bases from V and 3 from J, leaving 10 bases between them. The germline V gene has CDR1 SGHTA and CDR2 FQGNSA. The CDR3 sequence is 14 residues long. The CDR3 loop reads CASSLSVTDYGYTF. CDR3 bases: TGTGCCAGCAGCTTATCCGTGACGGACTATGGCTACACCTTC. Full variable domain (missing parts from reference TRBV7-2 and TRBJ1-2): GAGVSQSPSNKVTEKGKDVELRCDPISGHTALYWYRQSLGQGLEFLIYFQGNSAPDKSGLPSDRFSAERTGGSVSTLTIQRTQQEDSAVYLCASSLSVTDYGYTFGSGTRLTVV.

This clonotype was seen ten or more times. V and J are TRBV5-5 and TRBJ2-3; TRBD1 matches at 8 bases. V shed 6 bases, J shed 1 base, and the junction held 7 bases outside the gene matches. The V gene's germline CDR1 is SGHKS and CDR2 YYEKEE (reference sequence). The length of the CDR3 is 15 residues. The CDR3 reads CASNPTGARTDTQYF. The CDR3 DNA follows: TGTGCCAGCAACCCGACAGGGGCACGCACAGATACGCAGTATTTT. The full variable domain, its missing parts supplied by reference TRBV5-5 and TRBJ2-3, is DAGVTQSPTHLIKTRGQQVTLRCSPISGHKSVSWYQQVLGQGPQFIFQYYEKEERGRGNFPDRFSARQFPNYSSELNVNALLLGDSALYLCASNPTGARTDTQYFGPGTRLTVL.

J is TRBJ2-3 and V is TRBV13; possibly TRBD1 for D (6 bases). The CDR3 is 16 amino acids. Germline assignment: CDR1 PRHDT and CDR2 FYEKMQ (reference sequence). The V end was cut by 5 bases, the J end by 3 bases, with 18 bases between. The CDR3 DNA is TGTGCCAGCAGCCCCCCCTGGGGCAGGGGAACAGATACGCAGTATTTT. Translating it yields CASSPPWGRGTDTQYF.